The following is a T cell receptor (beta chain) sequence with its context. Its antigen is currently unknown. Clones were read by immunoSEQ multiplex PCR, and TCRdb kept only the in-frame ones, dropping some. This table holds tens of thousands of clones, about 87% found once. Germline values: CDR1 MDHEN, CDR2 SYDVKM. The V and J ends lost 4 bases and 3 bases respectively, with 7 bases between them. The CDR3 has 12 residues. The entry originates in a study of PD-L1 blockade in urothelial cancer. General study findings and limits: Below-median blood TCR clonality before treatment forecast better survival.

The chain links TRBV28 to TRBJ2-7; D may be TRBD2 (5 bases). The sequence was obtained from a man aged 45-65 years with urothelial cancer. The material was PBMCs, obtained around atezolizumab (anti-PD-L1) treatment. CDR3 sequence (DNA): TGTGCCAGCAGTTCTAGCAGCTACGAGCAGTACTTC. Its protein product is CASSSSSYEQYF. Based on the CDR3 plus reference TRBV28 and TRBJ2-7, the full variable domain is DVKVTQSSRYLVKRTGEKVFLECVQDMDHENMFWYRQDPGLGLRLIYFSYDVKMKEKGDIPEGYSVSREKKERFSLILESASTNQTSMYLCASSSSSYEQYFGPGTRLTVT.